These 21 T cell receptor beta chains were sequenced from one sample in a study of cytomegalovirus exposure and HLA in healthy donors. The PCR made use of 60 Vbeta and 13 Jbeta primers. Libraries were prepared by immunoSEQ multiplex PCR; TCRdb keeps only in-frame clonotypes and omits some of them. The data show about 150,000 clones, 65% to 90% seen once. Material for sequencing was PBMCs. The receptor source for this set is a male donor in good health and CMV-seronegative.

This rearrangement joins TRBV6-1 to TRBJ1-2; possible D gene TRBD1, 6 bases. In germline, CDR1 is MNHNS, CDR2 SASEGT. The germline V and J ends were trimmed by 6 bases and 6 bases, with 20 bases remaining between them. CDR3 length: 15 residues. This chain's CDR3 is CASRFLTGSSDGYTF. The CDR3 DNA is TGTGCCAGCAGGTTCCTGACAGGTTCCTCCGATGGCTACACCTTC.

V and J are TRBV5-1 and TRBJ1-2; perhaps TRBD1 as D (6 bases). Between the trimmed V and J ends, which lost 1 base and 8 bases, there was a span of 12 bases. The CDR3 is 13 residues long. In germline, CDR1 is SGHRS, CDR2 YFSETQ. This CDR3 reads CASSLTGSEGYTF. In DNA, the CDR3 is TGCGCCAGCAGCTTGACAGGGAGTGAGGGCTACACCTTC.

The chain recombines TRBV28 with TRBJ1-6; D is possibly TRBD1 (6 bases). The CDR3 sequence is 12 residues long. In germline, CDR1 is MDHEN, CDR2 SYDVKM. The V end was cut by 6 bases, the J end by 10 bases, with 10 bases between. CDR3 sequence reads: CASRSRGSPLHF. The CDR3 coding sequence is TGTGCCAGCAGATCGAGGGGGTCACCCCTCCACTTT.

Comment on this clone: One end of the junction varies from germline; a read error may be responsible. CDR3 sequence reads: CSSSRSGTEAFF. CDR3 sequence (DNA): TGTTCCAGCAGCCGTTCGGGCACTGAAGCTTTCTTT. This chain connects TRBV7-9 to TRBJ1-1, with D uncertain. The germline CDR1 and CDR2 sequences are SEHNR and FQNEAQ (reference sequence). This CDR3 spans 12 amino acids.

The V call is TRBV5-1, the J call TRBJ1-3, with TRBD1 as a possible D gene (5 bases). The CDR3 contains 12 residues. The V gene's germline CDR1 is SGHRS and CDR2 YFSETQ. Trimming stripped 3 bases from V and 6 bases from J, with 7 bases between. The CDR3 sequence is CASSSQENTIYF. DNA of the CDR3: TGCGCCAGCAGCTCACAGGAAAACACCATATATTTT. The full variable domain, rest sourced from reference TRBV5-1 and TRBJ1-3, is KAGVTQTPRYLIKTRGQQVTLSCSPISGHRSVSWYQQTPGQGLQFLFEYFSETQRNKGNFPGRFSGRQFSNSRSEMNVSTLELGDSALYLCASSSQENTIYFGEGSWLTVV.

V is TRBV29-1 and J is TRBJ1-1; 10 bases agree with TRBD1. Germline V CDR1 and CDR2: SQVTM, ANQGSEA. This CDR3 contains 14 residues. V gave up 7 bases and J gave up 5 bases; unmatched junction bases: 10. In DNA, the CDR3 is TGCAGCGGAAAACCGACAGGGGGCGAGACTGAAGCTTTCTTT. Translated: CSGKPTGGETEAFF.

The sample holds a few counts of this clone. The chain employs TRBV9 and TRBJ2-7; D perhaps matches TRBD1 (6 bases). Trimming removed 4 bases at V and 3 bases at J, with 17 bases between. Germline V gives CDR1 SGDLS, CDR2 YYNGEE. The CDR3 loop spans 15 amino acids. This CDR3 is CASSSGQGLFYEQYF. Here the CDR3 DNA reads TGTGCCAGCAGCTCCGGTCAGGGGCTTTTCTACGAGCAGTACTTC.

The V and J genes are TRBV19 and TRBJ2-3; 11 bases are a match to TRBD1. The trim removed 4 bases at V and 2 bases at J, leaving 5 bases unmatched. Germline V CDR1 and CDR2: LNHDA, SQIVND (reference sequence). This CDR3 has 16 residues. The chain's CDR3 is CASSTRTGGNTDTQYF. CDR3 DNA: TGTGCCAGTAGTACCCGGACAGGGGGCAACACAGATACGCAGTATTTT. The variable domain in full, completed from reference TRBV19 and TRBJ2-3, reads DGGITQSPKYLFRKEGQNVTLSCEQNLNHDAMYWYRQDPGQGLRLIYYSQIVNDFQKGDIAEGYSVSREKKESFPLTVTSAQKNPTAFYLCASSTRTGGNTDTQYFGPGTRLTVL.

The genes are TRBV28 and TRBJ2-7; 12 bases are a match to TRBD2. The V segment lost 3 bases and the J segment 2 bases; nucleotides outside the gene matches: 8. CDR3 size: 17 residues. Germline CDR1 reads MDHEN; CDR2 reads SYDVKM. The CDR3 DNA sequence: TGTGCCAGCAGTTTTTGGGAACTAGCGGGGGGTACCTACGAGCAGTACTTC. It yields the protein CASSFWELAGGTYEQYF.

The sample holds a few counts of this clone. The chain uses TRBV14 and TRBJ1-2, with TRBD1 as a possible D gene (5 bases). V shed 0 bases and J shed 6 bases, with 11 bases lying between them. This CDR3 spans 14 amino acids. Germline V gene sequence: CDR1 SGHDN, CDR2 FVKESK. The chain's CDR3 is CASSQETEGHGYTF. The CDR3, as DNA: TGTGCCAGCAGCCAAGAGACAGAAGGGCATGGCTACACCTTC.

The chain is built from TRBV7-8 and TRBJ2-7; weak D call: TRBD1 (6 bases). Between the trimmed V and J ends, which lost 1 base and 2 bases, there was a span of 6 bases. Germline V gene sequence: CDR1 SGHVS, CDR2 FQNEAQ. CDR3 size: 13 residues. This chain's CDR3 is CASSLDRAYEQYF. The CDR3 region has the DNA TGTGCCAGCAGCTTAGACAGGGCCTACGAGCAGTACTTC.

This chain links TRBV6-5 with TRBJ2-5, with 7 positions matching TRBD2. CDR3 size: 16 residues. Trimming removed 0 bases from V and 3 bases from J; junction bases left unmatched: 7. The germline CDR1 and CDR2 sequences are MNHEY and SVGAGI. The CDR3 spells CASSYSASGEEETQYF. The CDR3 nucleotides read TGTGCCAGCAGTTACTCGGCTAGCGGAGAAGAAGAGACCCAGTACTTC.

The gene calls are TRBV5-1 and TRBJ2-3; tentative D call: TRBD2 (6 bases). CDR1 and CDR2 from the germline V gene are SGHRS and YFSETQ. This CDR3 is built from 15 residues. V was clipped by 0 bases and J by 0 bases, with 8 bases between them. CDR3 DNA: TGCGCCAGCAGCTTGGTGGCGGGGAGCACAGATACGCAGTATTTT. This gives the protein CASSLVAGSTDTQYF.

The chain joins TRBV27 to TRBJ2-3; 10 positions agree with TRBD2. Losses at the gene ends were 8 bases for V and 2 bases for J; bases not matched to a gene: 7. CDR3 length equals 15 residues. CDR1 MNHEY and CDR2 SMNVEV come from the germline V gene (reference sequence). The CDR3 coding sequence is TGTGCCAGCGGATATCTAGCGGGAGACACAGATACGCAGTATTTT. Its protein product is CASGYLAGDTDTQYF.

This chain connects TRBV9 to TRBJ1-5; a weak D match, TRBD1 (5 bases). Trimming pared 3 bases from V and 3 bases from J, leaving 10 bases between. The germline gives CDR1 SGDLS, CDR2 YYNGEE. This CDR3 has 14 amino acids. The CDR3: CASSGAGPNQPQHF. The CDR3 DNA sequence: TGTGCCAGCAGCGGCGCGGGACCCAATCAGCCCCAGCATTTT.

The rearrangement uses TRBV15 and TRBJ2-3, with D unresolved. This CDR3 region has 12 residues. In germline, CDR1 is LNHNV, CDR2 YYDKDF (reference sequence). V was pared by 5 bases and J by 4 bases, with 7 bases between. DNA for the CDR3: TGTGCCACCAGCCGACATGCAGATACGCAGTATTTT. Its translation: CATSRHADTQYF.

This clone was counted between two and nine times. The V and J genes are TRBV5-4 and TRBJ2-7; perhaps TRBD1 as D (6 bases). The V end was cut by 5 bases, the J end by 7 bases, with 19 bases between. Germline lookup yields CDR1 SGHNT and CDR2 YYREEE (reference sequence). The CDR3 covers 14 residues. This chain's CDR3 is CASRADSTTMEQYF. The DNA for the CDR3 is TGTGCCAGCAGGGCGGACAGCACTACGATGGAGCAGTACTTC.

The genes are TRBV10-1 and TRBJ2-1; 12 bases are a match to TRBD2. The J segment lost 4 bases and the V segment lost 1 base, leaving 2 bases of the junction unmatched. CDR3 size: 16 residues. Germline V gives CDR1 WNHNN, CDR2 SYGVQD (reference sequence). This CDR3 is CASSEFGLAGYNEQFF. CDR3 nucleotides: TGCGCCAGCAGTGAGTTCGGACTAGCGGGGTACAATGAGCAGTTCTTC.

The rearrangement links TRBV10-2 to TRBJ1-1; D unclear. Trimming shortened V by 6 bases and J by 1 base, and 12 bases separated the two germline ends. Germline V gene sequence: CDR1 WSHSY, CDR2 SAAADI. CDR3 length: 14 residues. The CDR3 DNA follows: TGCGCCAGCAGGGCCTCCAGGCGGAACACTGAAGCTTTCTTT. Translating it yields CASRASRRNTEAFF.

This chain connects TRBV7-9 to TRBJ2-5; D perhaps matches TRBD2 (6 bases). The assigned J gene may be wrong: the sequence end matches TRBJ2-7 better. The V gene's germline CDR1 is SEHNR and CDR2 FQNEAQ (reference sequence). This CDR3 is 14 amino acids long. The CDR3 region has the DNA TGTGCCAGCAGCCCGGGAGTTCAAACCTACGAGCAGTACTTC. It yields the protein CASSPGVQTYEQYF.

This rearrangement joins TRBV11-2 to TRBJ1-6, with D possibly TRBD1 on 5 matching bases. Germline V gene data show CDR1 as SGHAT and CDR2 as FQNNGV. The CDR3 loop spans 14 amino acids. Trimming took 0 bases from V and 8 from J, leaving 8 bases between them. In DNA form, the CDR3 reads TGTGCCAGCAGCTTAGAAGGGGCTGATTCACCCCTCCACTTT. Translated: CASSLEGADSPLHF.